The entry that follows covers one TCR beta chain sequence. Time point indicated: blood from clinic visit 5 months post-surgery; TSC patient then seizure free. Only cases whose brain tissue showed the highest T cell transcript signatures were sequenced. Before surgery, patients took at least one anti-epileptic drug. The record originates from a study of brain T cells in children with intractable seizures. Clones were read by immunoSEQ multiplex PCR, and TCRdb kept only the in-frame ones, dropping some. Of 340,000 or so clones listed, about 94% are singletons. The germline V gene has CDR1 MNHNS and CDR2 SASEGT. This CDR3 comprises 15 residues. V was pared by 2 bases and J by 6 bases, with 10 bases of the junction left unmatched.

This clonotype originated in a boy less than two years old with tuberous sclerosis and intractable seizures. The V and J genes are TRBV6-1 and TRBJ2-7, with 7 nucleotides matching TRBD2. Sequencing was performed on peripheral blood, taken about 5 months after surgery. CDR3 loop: CASSEWTGGGSEQYF. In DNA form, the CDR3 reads TGTGCCAGCAGTGAATGGACGGGGGGAGGCTCCGAGCAGTACTTC.